One sample yielded the 32 T cell receptor beta chains listed below, sequenced in a study of blood T cell repertoires in COVID-19. Libraries were prepared by immunoSEQ multiplex PCR; TCRdb keeps only in-frame clonotypes and omits some of them. The data contain more than 400,000 clones, around 90% of them singletons. What was sequenced was PBMCs or T cells enriched from blood (not recorded which). These receptors were obtained from a man younger than 35 who had recovered from COVID-19.

This rearrangement joins TRBV15 to TRBJ2-7; 10 bases line up with TRBD1. The V and J ends lost 4 bases and 7 bases, in that order; junction bases with no gene match: 10. The V gene's germline CDR1 is LNHNV and CDR2 YYDKDF (reference sequence). The CDR3 has 15 amino acids. Here the CDR3 DNA reads TGTGCCACCAGCATATCGACAGGGGGCTCTTCGGAGCAGTACTTC. Translating it yields CATSISTGGSSEQYF.

V gene TRBV4-1 combines with J gene TRBJ1-5, with TRBD1 matching over 9 bases. In germline, CDR1 is MGHRA, CDR2 YSYEKL. The CDR3 is made up of 16 amino acids. With 0 bases clipped from V and 6 bases from J, the junction kept 6 bases outside the gene matches. The CDR3 sequence is CASSQDGTGLGQPQHF. CDR3 DNA: TGCGCCAGCAGCCAAGACGGGACAGGGCTTGGTCAGCCCCAGCATTTT.

The gene calls are TRBV21-1 and TRBJ1-1; TRBD1 was called by the table and not checked on the DNA. TRBV21-1 is described as a pseudogene. The CDR3 has 14 amino acids. Written as DNA, the CDR3 is TGTGCCAGCAGCAAATTTACAGGGGATGCGGGGGCTTTCTTT. Amino acid sequence: CASSKFTGDAGAFF.

V usage is TRBV19 and J usage is TRBJ1-1; TRBD1 matches 7 bases. The CDR3 contains 15 residues. V trimming: 1 base; J trimming: 1 base; junction bases outside the gene matches: 3. Germline assignment: CDR1 LNHDA and CDR2 SQIVND (reference sequence). CDR3 loop: CASSIGTGGNTEAFF. In nucleotides, the CDR3 is TGTGCCAGTAGTATAGGGACAGGCGGGAACACTGAAGCTTTCTTT.

The chain carries TRBV30 and TRBJ2-7, with 8 bases identical to TRBD2. The junction had 4 bases not matched to a gene; V was cut back by 0 bases and J by 3 bases. CDR3 length: 14 residues. CDR1 GTSNPN and CDR2 SVGIG come from the germline V gene (reference sequence). The CDR3 spells CAWSVTAGGYEQYF. CDR3 DNA sequence: TGTGCCTGGAGTGTAACGGCGGGAGGCTACGAGCAGTACTTC.

The chain combines TRBV5-6 with TRBJ2-7, with TRBD2 matching 14 bases. V shed 4 bases, J shed 6 bases, and the junction held 3 bases outside the gene matches. Germline-derived CDR1 and CDR2 are SGHDT and YYEEEE. The CDR3 length is 14 residues. This chain's CDR3 is CASSPGTSGGEQYF. The CDR3 DNA follows: TGTGCCAGCAGCCCAGGGACTAGCGGGGGCGAGCAGTACTTC.

This clone appeared many times. The V call is TRBV2, the J call TRBJ1-1, with unresolved D. The CDR3 is made up of 16 amino acids. Trimming pared 1 base from V and 3 bases from J, leaving 15 bases between. The germline CDR1 and CDR2 sequences are SNHLY and FYNNEI. The CDR3 loop is CASSEEGVVEDTEAFF. In DNA form, the CDR3 reads TGTGCCAGCAGTGAAGAAGGAGTAGTGGAGGACACTGAAGCTTTCTTT. The full variable domain, with the rest looked up from reference TRBV2 and TRBJ1-1, is EPEVTQTPSHQVTQMGQEVILRCVPISNHLYFYWYRQILGQKVEFLVSFYNNEISEKSEIFDDQFSVERPDGSNFTLKIRSTKLEDSAMYFCASSEEGVVEDTEAFFGQGTRLTVV.

The chain uses TRBV30 and TRBJ2-1, with TRBD2 matching 11 bases. V was pared by 4 bases and J by 6 bases, with 11 bases of the junction left unmatched. The CDR3 covers 16 residues. Per germline, CDR1 GTSNPN and CDR2 SVGIG (reference sequence). The CDR3 DNA reads as TGTGCCTGGAACCACGAAACTAGCGGGAGAGGCAATGAGCAGTTCTTC. The encoded protein is CAWNHETSGRGNEQFF.

This rearrangement joins TRBV5-6 to TRBJ1-6; 7 nucleotides line up with TRBD1. V trimming: 4 bases; J trimming: 9 bases; junction bases outside the gene matches: 10. This CDR3 has 15 amino acids. Germline values: CDR1 SGHDT, CDR2 YYEEEE. The CDR3, as DNA: TGTGCCAGCAGCGCTCTGACAGGGTCGGTTTCACCCCTCCACTTT. It translates to CASSALTGSVSPLHF.

This CDR3 is CASSFRSDRAYGYTF. CDR3 bases: TGTGCCAGCAGTTTCAGATCGGACAGGGCCTATGGCTACACCTTC. V and J are TRBV3-1 (or the pseudogene TRBV3-2) and TRBJ1-2, with 8 nucleotides matching TRBD1. The germline V gene has CDR1 LGHDT and CDR2 YNNKEL (reference sequence). The CDR3 is 15 amino acids. Trimming cost V 6 bases and J 4 bases; bases outside gene matches: 10.

The chain has TRBV29-1 and TRBJ1-2; D not resolved. This CDR3 region has 11 residues. Per germline, CDR1 SQVTM and CDR2 ANQGSEA. The V end lost 0 bases, the J end lost 10 bases, and 9 bases lay between the germline ends. CDR3 residues: CSVEDRRDYTF. The CDR3 DNA is TGCAGCGTTGAAGACCGCCGGGACTACACCTTC.

This chain connects TRBV2 to TRBJ1-2; 8 bases align to TRBD1. V shed 4 bases, J shed 0 bases, and the junction held 4 bases outside the gene matches. The germline V gene encodes CDR1 SNHLY and CDR2 FYNNEI. This CDR3 region has 15 residues. The DNA for the CDR3 is TGTGCCAGCAGTGTTCAGGGGGCAGCTAACTATGGCTACACCTTC. It specifies CASSVQGAANYGYTF.

The CDR3 region is CASSSRGGSKNEQFF. DNA for the CDR3: TGTGCCAGCAGCTCTCGGGGGGGCAGTAAAAATGAGCAGTTCTTC. J is TRBJ2-1 and V is TRBV7-2, with 8 nucleotides matching TRBD2. This CDR3 is built from 15 residues. The germline V gene encodes CDR1 SGHTA and CDR2 FQGNSA. V was clipped by 4 bases and J by 7 bases; unmatched bases: 9.

The rearrangement uses TRBV6-5 and TRBJ2-2; the match to TRBD1 covers 8 bases. Germline CDR1 is MNHEY and CDR2 is SVGAGI. J was trimmed by 5 bases and V by 2 bases; bases with no gene match: 4. CDR3 length: 15 amino acids. The chain's CDR3 is CASSYTTGDTGELFF. The CDR3 coding sequence is TGTGCCAGCAGTTACACGACAGGGGATACCGGGGAGCTGTTTTTT.

The chain recombines TRBV4-1 with TRBJ2-2; maybe TRBD1 (5 bases). CDR1 and CDR2 from the germline V gene are MGHRA and YSYEKL. V was pared by 5 bases and J by 6 bases, with 10 bases between. The CDR3 loop spans 13 amino acids. CDR3 nucleotide sequence: TGCGCCAGCAGCAAGCAAGGGGCCGGGGAGCTGTTTTTT. Residues: CASSKQGAGELFF.

The chain joins TRBV19 to TRBJ1-5; no clear D. V dropped 6 bases and J dropped 9 bases, with 15 bases sitting between them. The CDR3 is 13 residues long. CDR1 and CDR2 from the germline V gene are LNHDA and SQIVND (reference sequence). The CDR3 DNA sequence: TGTGCCAGTAGGTTGGGTTGGAGCTCGCCCCAGCATTTT. Its protein product is CASRLGWSSPQHF.

The CDR3 bases are TGTGCCAGCAGTGACGGGATCCCCACTTACAATGAGCAGTTCTTC. Translation gives CASSDGIPTYNEQFF. This chain uses TRBV2 with TRBJ2-1; possibly TRBD2 for D (5 bases). The CDR3 loop spans 15 amino acids. Deletions cut 3 bases from V and 4 bases from J, with 13 bases between. Germline V gene lookup returns CDR1 SNHLY and CDR2 FYNNEI.

The chain is built from TRBV6-5 and TRBJ1-1, with TRBD1 identical over 11 bases. CDR3 length equals 13 residues. V trimming: 6 bases; J trimming: 7 bases; junction bases outside the gene matches: 4. Germline lookup yields CDR1 MNHEY and CDR2 SVGAGI. The CDR3 protein is CASSGQGAVEAFF. CDR3 DNA sequence: TGTGCCAGCAGCGGACAGGGGGCCGTTGAAGCTTTCTTT.

The chain's CDR3 is CASSPYPPGGNEQFF. For the CDR3, the DNA is TGTGCCAGCAGCCCATACCCTCCGGGCGGGAATGAGCAGTTCTTC. V and J are TRBV5-6 and TRBJ2-1, with a possible D match to TRBD2 (5 bases). V was cut by 4 bases and J by 7 bases, with 18 bases left in between. Germline CDR1 and CDR2: SGHDT and YYEEEE. This CDR3 has 15 amino acids.

The gene calls are TRBV25-1 and TRBJ2-2; 9 bases align to TRBD1. The CDR3 has 14 residues. CDR1 is MGHDK and CDR2 is SYGVNS in the germline V gene. The V and J ends lost 10 bases and 6 bases, in that order; junction bases with no gene match: 9. The CDR3 is CATQDRGRSGELFF. CDR3 in DNA: TGTGCCACCCAGGACAGGGGAAGATCCGGGGAGCTGTTTTTT.

V usage is TRBV28 and J usage is TRBJ1-1; D gene uncertain. Germline V gene sequence: CDR1 MDHEN, CDR2 SYDVKM. The CDR3 consists of 12 residues. Trimming removed 5 bases from V and 7 bases from J, with 11 bases in between. For the CDR3, the DNA is TGTGCCAGCAGTCTCAGGCGTTATGAAGCTTTCTTT. Amino acids: CASSLRRYEAFF.

V gene TRBV9 combines with J gene TRBJ1-1; possible D gene TRBD1, 6 bases. V was shortened by 3 bases and J by 11 bases, with 20 bases between the two germline ends. The germline V gene has CDR1 SGDLS and CDR2 YYNGEE. The CDR3 has 14 residues. CDR3: CASSEHPTGRGAFF. The DNA of the CDR3 is TGTGCCAGCAGCGAACACCCAACAGGGCGCGGCGCTTTCTTT.

The V and J genes are TRBV2 and TRBJ1-1, with D possibly being TRBD1 (5 bases). The CDR3 covers 15 residues. From germline, CDR1 is SNHLY and CDR2 FYNNEI. Trimming shortened V by 8 bases and J by 0 bases, and 16 bases separated the two germline ends. The CDR3 protein is CASVLWGEMNTEAFF. The CDR3 DNA reads TGTGCCAGCGTCCTTTGGGGGGAAATGAACACTGAAGCTTTCTTT.

Note on this clone: The identical CDR3 is also encoded by other nucleotide sequences in the sample. CDR3 amino acids: CASSIFQGEQFF. In DNA, the CDR3 is TGTGCCAGTAGTATTTTTCAGGGCGAGCAGTTCTTC. This chain joins TRBV19 and TRBJ2-1; TRBD1 is a possible D gene (5 bases). CDR3 length: 12 residues. Germline CDR1 reads LNHDA; CDR2 reads SQIVND (reference sequence). V was clipped by 3 bases and J by 10 bases, with 10 bases between them.

The chain carries TRBV27 and TRBJ1-6; D possibly corresponds to TRBD1 (5 bases). The V end was cut by 7 bases, the J end by 10 bases, with 20 bases between. Germline V gives CDR1 MNHEY, CDR2 SMNVEV (reference sequence). The CDR3 totals 15 residues. The CDR3 here is CASNPSGRVSSPLHF. CDR3 bases: TGTGCCAGCAACCCCTCGGGCAGGGTTTCCTCACCCCTCCACTTT.

This clone was detected only once. CDR3 sequence: CASSQGSTSNYGYTF. For the CDR3, the DNA is TGTGCCAGCAGCCAAGGCTCTACTTCTAACTATGGCTACACCTTC. J is TRBJ1-2 and V is TRBV3-1 (or the pseudogene TRBV3-2); no reliable D call. The CDR3 has 15 residues. Trimming cost V 1 base and J 0 bases, with 9 bases left between them. Germline CDR1 LGHDT, CDR2 YNNKEL (reference sequence).

CDR3 in DNA: TGTGCCAGCAGTGGAGGGACAGGCAATCTCTACGAGCAGTACTTC. It translates to CASSGGTGNLYEQYF. The chain joins TRBV27 to TRBJ2-7; 8 bases map to TRBD1. Germline V gives CDR1 MNHEY, CDR2 SMNVEV (reference sequence). V was clipped by 5 bases and J by 3 bases; unmatched bases: 9. The CDR3 covers 15 residues.

The chain employs TRBV9 and TRBJ2-2; D gene uncertain. There are 13 residues in the CDR3. V lost 1 base and J 6 bases, leaving 7 bases between the germline ends. Germline V gene data show CDR1 as SGDLS and CDR2 as YYNGEE. The chain's CDR3 is CASSVRRSGELFF. The CDR3 DNA reads TGTGCCAGCAGCGTAAGGCGGTCCGGGGAGCTGTTTTTT.

The J gene is TRBJ2-3, the V gene TRBV19, with 7 bases matching TRBD2. There are 14 residues in the CDR3. V shed 6 bases, J shed 0 bases, and the junction held 3 bases outside the gene matches. CDR1 LNHDA and CDR2 SQIVND come from the germline V gene (reference sequence). CDR3 in amino acids: CASRGAGSTDTQYF. The CDR3, as DNA: TGTGCCAGTAGGGGAGCGGGGAGCACAGATACGCAGTATTTT. Complete variable domain (other parts from reference TRBV19 and TRBJ2-3): DGGITQSPKYLFRKEGQNVTLSCEQNLNHDAMYWYRQDPGQGLRLIYYSQIVNDFQKGDIAEGYSVSREKKESFPLTVTSAQKNPTAFYLCASRGAGSTDTQYFGPGTRLTVL.

The chain uses TRBV23-1 and TRBJ2-4; TRBD1 aligns across 10 bases. TRBV23-1 is reported as an ORF; its role is uncertain. CDR3 length equals 17 residues. The junction had 13 bases not matched to a gene; V was cut back by 2 bases and J by 9 bases. The CDR3 region has the DNA TGCGCCAGCAGTCAACTCTACGCGCCGGGACAGGGGAGCATTCAGTACTTC. Encoded protein: CASSQLYAPGQGSIQYF.

The chain has TRBV19 and TRBJ1-2; D is undetermined. Deletions cut 7 bases from V and 4 bases from J, with 13 bases between. Germline V gene lookup returns CDR1 LNHDA and CDR2 SQIVND (reference sequence). CDR3 length equals 13 residues. CDR3 DNA: TGTGCCAGTACAGACTTAGCGGCCTATGGCTACACCTTC. Translation: CASTDLAAYGYTF.

V is TRBV28 and J is TRBJ1-1; 7 nucleotides line up with TRBD1. J lost 10 bases, V lost 2 bases, and 4 bases had no gene match. This CDR3 is built from 12 residues. Per germline, CDR1 MDHEN and CDR2 SYDVKM. The CDR3 region is CASSLPTGAAFF. The CDR3 DNA is TGTGCCAGCAGTTTACCCACAGGGGCAGCTTTCTTT. Full variable domain (remainder filled in from reference TRBV28 and TRBJ1-1): DVKVTQSSRYLVKRTGEKVFLECVQDMDHENMFWYRQDPGLGLRLIYFSYDVKMKEKGDIPEGYSVSREKKERFSLILESASTNQTSMYLCASSLPTGAAFFGQGTRLTVV.